This TCR beta chain was identified in a study of T cell repertoires in cytomegalovirus infection (dated by TCRdb to between 2018 and 2021). As for the study more broadly: Donor HLA type was relevant to the analysis, as public TCR beta signatures indicated carriage of CMV infection together with the matching HLA type.

Study-level results and caveats: The ex vivo response was dominated by HLA-C-restricted CMV-specific TCR beta clonotypes, which also provided the single most frequent clonotype in two of eight donors. In both this cohort and an independent roughly 350-donor cohort, the cumulative frequency of public TCR beta family members distinguished carriers of CMV infection plus the relevant HLA type.

This clonotype was detected many times. Its target antigen remains unknown. No much larger clone is present one base from it, and per-base qualities are unavailable. The CDR3 has 13 amino acids, counting the end cysteine and phenylalanine. Only the CDR3 part of the read is kept: 39 bases, read in frame from the first base. The junction carries 13 bases between V and J, which are trimmed by 3 bases and 8 bases respectively. Sequences SGHVS (CDR1) and FNYEAQ (CDR2) are obtained from the germline V gene. TCRdb shows the sequencer as Illumina HiSeq 1500. TCRdb's own reprocessing of the public reads used fastp at Q25 and MiXCR and kept productive beta chains. Rows are combined by CDR3 protein, so each entry shows the most common genes and DNA. For this sample the table gives 200,000 to 300,000 distinct CDR3 sequences, of which approximately 8.3% were detected only once. The ten biggest clones cover about 15% of the sample.

The clonotype was recovered from a human donor in good health (CMV status not recorded). Some clones in this sample may be carry-over from other donors' samples. The sequence links TRBV7-6 to TRBJ1-1; the D segment cannot be called with confidence. The sequenced sample consisted of PBMCs. Here is the DNA: TGTGCCAGCAGCTTCGGACGACCCAGAGAAGCTTTCTTT. Its product reads: CASSFGRPREAFF.